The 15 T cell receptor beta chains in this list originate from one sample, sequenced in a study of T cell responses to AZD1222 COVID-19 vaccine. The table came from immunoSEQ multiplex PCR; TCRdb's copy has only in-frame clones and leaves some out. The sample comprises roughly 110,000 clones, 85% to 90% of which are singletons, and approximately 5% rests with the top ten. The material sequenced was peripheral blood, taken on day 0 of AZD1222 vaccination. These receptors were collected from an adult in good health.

The CDR3 coding sequence is TGTGCCAGCAGCTTAGGAGCCTGGGGAAATTCACCCCTCCACTTT. The encoded protein is CASSLGAWGNSPLHF. The rearrangement joins TRBV7-3 to TRBJ1-6; no definite D call. V dropped 2 bases and J dropped 7 bases, with 12 bases sitting between them. CDR3 length: 15 residues. Per germline, CDR1 SGHTA and CDR2 FQGTGA.

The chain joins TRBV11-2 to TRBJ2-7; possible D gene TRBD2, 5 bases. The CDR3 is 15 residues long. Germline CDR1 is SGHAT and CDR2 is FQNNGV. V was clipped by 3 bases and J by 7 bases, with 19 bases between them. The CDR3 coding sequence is TGTGCCAGCAGCTTGTCGGCGGGCGTTTATCTGGAGCAGTACTTC. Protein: CASSLSAGVYLEQYF.

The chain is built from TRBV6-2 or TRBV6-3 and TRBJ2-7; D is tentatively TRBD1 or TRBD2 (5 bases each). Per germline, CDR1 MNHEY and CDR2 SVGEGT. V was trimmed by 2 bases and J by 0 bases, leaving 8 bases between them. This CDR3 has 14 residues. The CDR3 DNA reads TGTGCCAGCAGTTACCCTGGGACCTCCTACGAGCAGTACTTC. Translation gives CASSYPGTSYEQYF.

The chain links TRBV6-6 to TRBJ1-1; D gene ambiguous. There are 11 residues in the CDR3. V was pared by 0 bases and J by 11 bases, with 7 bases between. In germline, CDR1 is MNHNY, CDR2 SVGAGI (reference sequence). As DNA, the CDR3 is TGTGCCAGCAGTTACTCCCTGGGGGCTTTCTTT. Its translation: CASSYSLGAFF.

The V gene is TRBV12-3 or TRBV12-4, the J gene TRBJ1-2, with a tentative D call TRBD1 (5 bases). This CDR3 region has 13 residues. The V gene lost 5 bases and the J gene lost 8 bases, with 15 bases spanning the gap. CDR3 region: CASSLTGRGGYTF. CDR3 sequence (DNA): TGTGCCAGCAGTCTAACGGGTAGGGGCGGCTACACCTTC.

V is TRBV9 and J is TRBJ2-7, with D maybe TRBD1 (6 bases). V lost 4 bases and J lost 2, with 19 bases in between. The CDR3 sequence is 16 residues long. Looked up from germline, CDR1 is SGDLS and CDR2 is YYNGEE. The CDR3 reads CASSNTLGAGAYEQYF. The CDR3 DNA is TGTGCCAGCAGCAACACCCTGGGGGCAGGGGCCTACGAGCAGTACTTC. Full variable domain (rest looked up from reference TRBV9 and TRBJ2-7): DSGVTQTPKHLITATGQRVTLRCSPRSGDLSVYWYQQSLDQGLQFLIQYYNGEERAKGNILERFSAQQFPDLHSELNLSSLELGDSALYFCASSNTLGAGAYEQYFGPGTRLTVT.

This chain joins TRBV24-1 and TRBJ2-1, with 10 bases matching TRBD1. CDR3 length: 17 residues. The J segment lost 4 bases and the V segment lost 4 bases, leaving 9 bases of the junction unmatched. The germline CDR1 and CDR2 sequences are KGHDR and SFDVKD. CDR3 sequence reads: CATSDRGQGTQYNEQFF. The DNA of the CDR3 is TGTGCCACCAGTGACCGGGGACAGGGGACGCAGTACAATGAGCAGTTCTTC.

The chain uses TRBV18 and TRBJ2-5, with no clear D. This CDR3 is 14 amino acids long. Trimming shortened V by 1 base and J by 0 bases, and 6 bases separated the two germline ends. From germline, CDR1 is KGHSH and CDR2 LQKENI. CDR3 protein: CASSPRLYQETQYF. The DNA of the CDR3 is TGTGCCAGCTCACCACGCCTTTACCAAGAGACCCAGTACTTC.

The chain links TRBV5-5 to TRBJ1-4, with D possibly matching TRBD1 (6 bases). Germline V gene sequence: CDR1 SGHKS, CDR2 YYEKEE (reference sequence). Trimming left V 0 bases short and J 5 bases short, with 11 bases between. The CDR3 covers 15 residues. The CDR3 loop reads CASSLETGPNEKLFF. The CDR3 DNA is TGTGCCAGCAGCTTGGAGACAGGACCGAATGAAAAACTGTTTTTT.

CDR3 nucleotide sequence: TGTGCCAGCAGCTTAACAGGGGCCTCCTACGAGCAGTACTTC. Translating gives CASSLTGASYEQYF. The chain couples TRBV7-9 to TRBJ2-7; 7 nucleotides match TRBD1. The V and J ends lost 2 bases and 0 bases, in that order; junction bases with no gene match: 1. Germline V CDR1 and CDR2: SEHNR, FQNEAQ (reference sequence). This CDR3 has 14 residues.

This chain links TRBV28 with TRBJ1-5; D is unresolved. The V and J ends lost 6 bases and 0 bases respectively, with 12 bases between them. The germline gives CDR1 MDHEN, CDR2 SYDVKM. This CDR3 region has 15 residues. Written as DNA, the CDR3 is TGTGCCAGCAGAAGAGGGCCGTATAGCAATCAGCCCCAGCATTTT. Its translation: CASRRGPYSNQPQHF.

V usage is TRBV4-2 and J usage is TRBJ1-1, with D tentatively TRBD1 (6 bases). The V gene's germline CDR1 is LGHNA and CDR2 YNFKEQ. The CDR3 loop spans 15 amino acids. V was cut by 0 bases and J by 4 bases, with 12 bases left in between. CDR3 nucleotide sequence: TGTGCCAGCAGCCAAGACGCGCAGGGGAGCACTGAAGCTTTCTTT. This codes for CASSQDAQGSTEAFF.

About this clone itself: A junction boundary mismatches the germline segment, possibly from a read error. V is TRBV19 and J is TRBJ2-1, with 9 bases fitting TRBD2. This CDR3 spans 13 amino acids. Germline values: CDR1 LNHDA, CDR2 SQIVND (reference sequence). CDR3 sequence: CASRIAGVAEQFF. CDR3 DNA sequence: TGTGCCAGTAGGATAGCGGGAGTTGCTGAGCAGTTCTTC.

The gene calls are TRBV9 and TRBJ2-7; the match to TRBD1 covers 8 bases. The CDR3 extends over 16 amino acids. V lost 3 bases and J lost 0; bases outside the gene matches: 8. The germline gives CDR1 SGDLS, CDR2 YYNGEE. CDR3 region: CASSEGGQVSSYEQYF. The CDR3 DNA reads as TGTGCCAGCAGCGAGGGGGGACAGGTGAGCTCCTACGAGCAGTACTTC.

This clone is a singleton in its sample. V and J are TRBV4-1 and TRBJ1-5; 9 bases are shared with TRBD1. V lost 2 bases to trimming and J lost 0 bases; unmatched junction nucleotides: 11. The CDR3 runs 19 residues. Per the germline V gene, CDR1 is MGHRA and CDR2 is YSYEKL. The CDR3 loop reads CASSQLPGQGADSNQPQHF. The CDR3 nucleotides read TGCGCCAGCAGCCAATTACCGGGACAGGGAGCTGATAGCAATCAGCCCCAGCATTTT.